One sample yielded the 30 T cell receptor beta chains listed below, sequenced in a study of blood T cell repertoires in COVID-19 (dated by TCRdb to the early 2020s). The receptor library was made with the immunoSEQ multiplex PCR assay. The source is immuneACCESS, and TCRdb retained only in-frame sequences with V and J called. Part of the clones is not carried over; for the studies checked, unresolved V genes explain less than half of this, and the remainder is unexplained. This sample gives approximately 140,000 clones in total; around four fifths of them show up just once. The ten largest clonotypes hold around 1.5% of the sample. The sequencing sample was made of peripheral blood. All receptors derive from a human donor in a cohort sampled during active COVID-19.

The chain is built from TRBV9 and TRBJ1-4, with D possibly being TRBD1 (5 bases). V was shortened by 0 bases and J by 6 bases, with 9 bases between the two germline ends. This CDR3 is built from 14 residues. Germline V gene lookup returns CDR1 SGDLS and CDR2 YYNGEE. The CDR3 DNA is TGTGCCAGCAGCGTAGGGCAGGGTGATGAAAAACTGTTTTTT. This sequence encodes CASSVGQGDEKLFF.

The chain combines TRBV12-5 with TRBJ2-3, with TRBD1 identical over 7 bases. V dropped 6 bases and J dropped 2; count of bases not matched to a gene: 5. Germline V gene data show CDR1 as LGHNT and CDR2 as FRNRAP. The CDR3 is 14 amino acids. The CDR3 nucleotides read TGTGCTAGTGGCCAGGGACAGCACACAGATACGCAGTATTTT. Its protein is CASGQGQHTDTQYF.

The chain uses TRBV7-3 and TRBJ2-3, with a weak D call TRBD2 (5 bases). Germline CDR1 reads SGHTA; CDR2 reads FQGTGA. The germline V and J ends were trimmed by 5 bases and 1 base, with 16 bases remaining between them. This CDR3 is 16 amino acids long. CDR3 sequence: CASSPTIPRGTDTQYF. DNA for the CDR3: TGTGCCAGCAGCCCGACCATACCGAGGGGCACAGATACGCAGTATTTT.

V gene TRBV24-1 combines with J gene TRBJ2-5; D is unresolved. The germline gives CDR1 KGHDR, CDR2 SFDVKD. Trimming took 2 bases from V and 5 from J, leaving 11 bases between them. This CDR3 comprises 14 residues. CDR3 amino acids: CATSDSEPNETQYF. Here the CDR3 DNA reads TGTGCCACCAGTGATTCGGAGCCTAATGAGACCCAGTACTTC.

The CDR3, as DNA: TGTGCCAGCAGCCTCCCGGGTGGGGCCGGACCGAACACTGAAGCTTTCTTT. Translating it yields CASSLPGGAGPNTEAFF. This rearrangement joins TRBV7-2 to TRBJ1-1, with D possibly matching TRBD1 (5 bases). Germline values: CDR1 SGHTA, CDR2 FQGNSA. The CDR3 has 17 residues. Trimming took off 5 bases at V and 1 base at J, with 20 bases between the two ends. The entire variable domain, with the rest obtained from reference TRBV7-2 and TRBJ1-1, is as follows: GAGVSQSPSNKVTEKGKDVELRCDPISGHTALYWYRQSLGQGLEFLIYFQGNSAPDKSGLPSDRFSAERTGGSVSTLTIQRTQQEDSAVYLCASSLPGGAGPNTEAFFGQGTRLTVV.

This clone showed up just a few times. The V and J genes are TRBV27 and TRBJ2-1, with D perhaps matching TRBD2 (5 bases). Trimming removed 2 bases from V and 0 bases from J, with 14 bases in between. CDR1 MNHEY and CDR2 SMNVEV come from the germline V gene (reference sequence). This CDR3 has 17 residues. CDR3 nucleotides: TGTGCCAGCAGTTTACGGGCTAGCACCCACTCCTACAATGAGCAGTTCTTC. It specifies CASSLRASTHSYNEQFF.

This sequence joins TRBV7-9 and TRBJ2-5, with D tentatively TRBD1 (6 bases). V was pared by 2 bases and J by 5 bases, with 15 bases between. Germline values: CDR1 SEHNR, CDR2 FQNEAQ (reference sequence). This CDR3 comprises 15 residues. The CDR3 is CASSLLGERGETQYF. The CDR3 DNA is TGTGCCAGCAGCTTATTGGGGGAGAGGGGGGAGACCCAGTACTTC.

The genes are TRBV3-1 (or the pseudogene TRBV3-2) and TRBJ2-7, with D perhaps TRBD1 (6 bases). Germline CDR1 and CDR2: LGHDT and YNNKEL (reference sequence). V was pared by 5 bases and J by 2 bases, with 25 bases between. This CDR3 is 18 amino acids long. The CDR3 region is CASSNIWDILGGTYEQYF. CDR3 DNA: TGTGCCAGCAGCAACATATGGGACATCCTAGGGGGTACCTACGAGCAGTACTTC.

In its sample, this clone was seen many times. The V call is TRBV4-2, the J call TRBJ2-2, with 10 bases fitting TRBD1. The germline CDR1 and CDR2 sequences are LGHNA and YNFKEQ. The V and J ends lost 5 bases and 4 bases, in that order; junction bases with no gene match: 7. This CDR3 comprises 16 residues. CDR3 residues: CASSFRDRGFTGELFF. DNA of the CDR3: TGTGCCAGCAGCTTCCGGGACAGGGGATTCACCGGGGAGCTGTTTTTT.

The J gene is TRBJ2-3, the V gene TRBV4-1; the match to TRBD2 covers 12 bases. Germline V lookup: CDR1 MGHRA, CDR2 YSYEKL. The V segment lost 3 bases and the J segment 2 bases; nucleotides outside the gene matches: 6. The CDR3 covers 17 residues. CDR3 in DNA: TGCGCCAGCAGCCATGGAGGACTAGCGGGATTCACAGATACGCAGTATTTT. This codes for CASSHGGLAGFTDTQYF.

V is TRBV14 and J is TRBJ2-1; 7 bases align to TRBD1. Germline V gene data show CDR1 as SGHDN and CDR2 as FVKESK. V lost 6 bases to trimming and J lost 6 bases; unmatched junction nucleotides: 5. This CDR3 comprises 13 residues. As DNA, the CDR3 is TGTGCCAGCAGTCGACAGGGAACCAATGAGCAGTTCTTC. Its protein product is CASSRQGTNEQFF.

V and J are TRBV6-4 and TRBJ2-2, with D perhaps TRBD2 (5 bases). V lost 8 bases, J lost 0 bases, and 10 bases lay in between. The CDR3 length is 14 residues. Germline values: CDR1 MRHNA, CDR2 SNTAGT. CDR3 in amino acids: CASQSGTNTGELFF. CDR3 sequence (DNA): TGTGCCAGCCAGAGCGGCACGAACACCGGGGAGCTGTTTTTT.

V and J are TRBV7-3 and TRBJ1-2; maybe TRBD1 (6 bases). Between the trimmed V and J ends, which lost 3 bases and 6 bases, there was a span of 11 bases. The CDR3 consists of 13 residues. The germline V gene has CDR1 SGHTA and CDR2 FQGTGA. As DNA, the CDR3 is TGTGCCAGCAGCTTTTGGGGGGGCGATGGCTACACCTTC. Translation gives CASSFWGGDGYTF.

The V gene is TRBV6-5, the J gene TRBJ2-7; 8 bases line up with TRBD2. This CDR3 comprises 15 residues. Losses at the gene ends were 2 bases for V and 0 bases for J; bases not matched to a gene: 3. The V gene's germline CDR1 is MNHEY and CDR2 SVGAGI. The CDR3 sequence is CASSYPGTSSYEQYF. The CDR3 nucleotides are TGTGCCAGCAGTTACCCGGGGACTAGCTCCTACGAGCAGTACTTC.

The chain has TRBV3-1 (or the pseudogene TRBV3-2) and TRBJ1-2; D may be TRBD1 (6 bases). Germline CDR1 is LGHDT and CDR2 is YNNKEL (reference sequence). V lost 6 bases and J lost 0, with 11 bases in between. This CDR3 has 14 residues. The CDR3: CASRGEGANYGYTF. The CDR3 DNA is TGTGCCAGCAGGGGTGAGGGGGCTAACTATGGCTACACCTTC.

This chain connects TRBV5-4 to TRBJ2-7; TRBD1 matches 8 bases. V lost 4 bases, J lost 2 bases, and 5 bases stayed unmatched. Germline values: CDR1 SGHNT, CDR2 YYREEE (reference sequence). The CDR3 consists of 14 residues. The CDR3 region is CASSVDREPYEQYF. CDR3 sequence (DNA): TGTGCCAGCAGCGTGGACAGGGAACCCTACGAGCAGTACTTC.

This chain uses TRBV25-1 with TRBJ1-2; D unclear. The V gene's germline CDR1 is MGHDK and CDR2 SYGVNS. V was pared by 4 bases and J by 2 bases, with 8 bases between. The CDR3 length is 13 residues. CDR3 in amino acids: CASSGQANYGYTF. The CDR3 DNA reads TGTGCCAGCAGTGGGCAGGCGAACTATGGCTACACCTTC.

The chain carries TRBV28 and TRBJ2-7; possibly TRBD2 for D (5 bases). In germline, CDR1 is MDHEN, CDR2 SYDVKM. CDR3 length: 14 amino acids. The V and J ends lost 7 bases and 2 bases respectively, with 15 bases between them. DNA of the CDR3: TGTGCCAGCACCCCCCCCCTCGGGACCTACGAGCAGTACTTC. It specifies CASTPPLGTYEQYF.

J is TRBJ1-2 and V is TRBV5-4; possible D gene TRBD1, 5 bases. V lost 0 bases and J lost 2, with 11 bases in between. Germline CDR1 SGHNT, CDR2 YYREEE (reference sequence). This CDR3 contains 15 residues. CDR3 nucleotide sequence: TGTGCCAGCAGCTTGGATCCGGGACTAAACTATGGCTACACCTTC. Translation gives CASSLDPGLNYGYTF.

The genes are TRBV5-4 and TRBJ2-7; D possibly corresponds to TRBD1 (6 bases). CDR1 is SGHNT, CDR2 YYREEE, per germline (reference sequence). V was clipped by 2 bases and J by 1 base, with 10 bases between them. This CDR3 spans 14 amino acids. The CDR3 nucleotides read TGTGCCAGCAGCTTAAGCCAGGGGTCCTACGAGCAGTACTTC. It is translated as CASSLSQGSYEQYF.

The CDR3 protein is CASGRPPYEQYF. The CDR3 nucleotides are TGTGCCAGCGGGAGGCCCCCCTACGAGCAGTACTTC. The chain has TRBV28 and TRBJ2-7; a possible D gene is TRBD2 (6 bases). Trimming pared 8 bases from V and 2 bases from J, leaving 10 bases between. CDR1 and CDR2 (germline): MDHEN, SYDVKM. The CDR3 length is 12 residues.

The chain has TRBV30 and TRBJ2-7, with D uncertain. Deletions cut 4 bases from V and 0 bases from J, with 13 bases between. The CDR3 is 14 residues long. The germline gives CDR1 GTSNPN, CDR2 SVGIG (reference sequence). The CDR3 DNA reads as TGTGCCTGGAACCCTGGAGTTTACTCCTACGAGCAGTACTTC. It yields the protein CAWNPGVYSYEQYF. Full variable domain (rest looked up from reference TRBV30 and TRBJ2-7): SQTIHQWPATLVQPVGSPLSLECTVEGTSNPNLYWYRQAAGRGLQLLFYSVGIGQISSEVPQNLSASRPQDRQFILSSKKLLLSDSGFYLCAWNPGVYSYEQYFGPGTRLTVT.

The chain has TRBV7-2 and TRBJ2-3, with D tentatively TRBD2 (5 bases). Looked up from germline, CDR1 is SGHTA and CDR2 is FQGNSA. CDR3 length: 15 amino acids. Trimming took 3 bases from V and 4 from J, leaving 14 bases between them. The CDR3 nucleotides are TGTGCCAGCAGCTTTAAGAGCGGTAGAGCAGATACGCAGTATTTT. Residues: CASSFKSGRADTQYF.

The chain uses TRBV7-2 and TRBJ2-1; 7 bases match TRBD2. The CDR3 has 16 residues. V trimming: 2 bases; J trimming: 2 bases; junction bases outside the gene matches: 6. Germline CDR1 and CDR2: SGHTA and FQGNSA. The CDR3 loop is CASSLPAAGPYNEQFF. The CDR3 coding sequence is TGTGCCAGCAGCTTACCCGCAGCGGGACCCTACAATGAGCAGTTCTTC.

The CDR3 protein is CASSKIAGGRNEQFF. The CDR3 nucleotides are TGTGCCAGCAGTAAAATAGCGGGAGGGAGGAATGAGCAGTTCTTC. The chain joins TRBV25-1 to TRBJ2-1; 11 positions match TRBD2. Trimming removed 5 bases from V and 7 bases from J; junction bases left unmatched: 7. Germline-derived CDR1 and CDR2 are MGHDK and SYGVNS. There are 15 residues in the CDR3.

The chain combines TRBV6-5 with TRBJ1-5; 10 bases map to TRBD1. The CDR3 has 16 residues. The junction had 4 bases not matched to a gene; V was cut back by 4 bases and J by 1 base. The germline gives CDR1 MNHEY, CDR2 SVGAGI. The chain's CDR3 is CASSSGTGASNQPQHF. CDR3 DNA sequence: TGTGCCAGCAGTTCCGGGACAGGGGCGAGCAATCAGCCCCAGCATTTT.

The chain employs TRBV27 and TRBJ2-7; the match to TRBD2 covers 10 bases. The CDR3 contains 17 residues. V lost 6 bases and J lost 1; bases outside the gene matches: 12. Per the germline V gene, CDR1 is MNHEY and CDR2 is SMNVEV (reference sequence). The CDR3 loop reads CASRAGTYSGRSYEQYF. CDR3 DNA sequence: TGTGCCAGCAGAGCTGGGACCTATAGCGGGAGGTCCTACGAGCAGTACTTC.

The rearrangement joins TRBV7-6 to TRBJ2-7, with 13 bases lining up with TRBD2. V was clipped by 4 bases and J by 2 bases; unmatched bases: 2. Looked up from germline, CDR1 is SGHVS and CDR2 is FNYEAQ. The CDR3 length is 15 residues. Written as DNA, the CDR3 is TGTGCCAGCAGCTCGACTAGCGGGGGGCCCTACGAGCAGTACTTC. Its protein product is CASSSTSGGPYEQYF.

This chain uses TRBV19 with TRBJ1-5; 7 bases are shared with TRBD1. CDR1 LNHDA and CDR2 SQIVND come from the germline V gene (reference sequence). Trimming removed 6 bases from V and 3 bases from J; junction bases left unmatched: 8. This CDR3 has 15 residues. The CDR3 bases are TGTGCCAGTAGAGCCCCGGGACAGTACAATCAGCCCCAGCATTTT. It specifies CASRAPGQYNQPQHF.

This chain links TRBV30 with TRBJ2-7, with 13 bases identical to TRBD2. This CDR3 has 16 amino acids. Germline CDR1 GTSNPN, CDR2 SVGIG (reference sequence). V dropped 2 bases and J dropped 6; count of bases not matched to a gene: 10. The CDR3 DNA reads TGTGCCTGGAGTAACACCGGGACTAGCGGGACCTCCGAGCAGTACTTC. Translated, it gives CAWSNTGTSGTSEQYF.